At least ten counts were recorded for the clone carrying this T cell receptor (beta chain). The data were obtained in a study of neurological immune-mediated disorders. Trimming pared 9 bases from V and 0 bases from J, leaving 15 bases between. The CDR3 is 14 amino acids. Germline CDR1 and CDR2: SGHVS and FNYEAQ. Unsorted libraries were derived from 2 million PBMCs stored at -80 C. Synthesis of cDNA used 5'RACE (with 10-nucleotide random UMIs). TCRdb independently ran MiXCR on the 5' RACE reads; one entry per CDR3 protein. The data show 65,000 to 75,000 distinct CDR3 sequences, with around 4.8% seen just once and about 2.2% held by the top ten.

Sequenced material: PBMCs. The gene calls are TRBV7-6 and TRBJ2-7; maybe TRBD2 (6 bases). This clonotype was obtained from a woman between 70 and 85 years old with multiple sclerosis. CDR3 protein: CASSGLTSSYEQYF. CDR3 nucleotides: TGTGCCAGTTCGGGACTGACGAGCTCCTACGAGCAGTACTTC.